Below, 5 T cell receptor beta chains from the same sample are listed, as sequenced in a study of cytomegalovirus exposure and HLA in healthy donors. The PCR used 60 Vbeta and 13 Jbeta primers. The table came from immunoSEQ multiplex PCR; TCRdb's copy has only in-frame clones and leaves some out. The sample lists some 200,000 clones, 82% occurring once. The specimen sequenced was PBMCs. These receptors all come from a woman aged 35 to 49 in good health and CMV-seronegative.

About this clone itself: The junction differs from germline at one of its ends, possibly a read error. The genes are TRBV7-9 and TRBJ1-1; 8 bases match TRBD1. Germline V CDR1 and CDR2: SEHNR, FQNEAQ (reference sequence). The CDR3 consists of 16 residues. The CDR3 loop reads CSSSQRTGRNGTEAFF. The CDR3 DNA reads TGTTCCAGCAGCCAGCGGACAGGGAGGAATGGCACTGAAGCTTTCTTT.

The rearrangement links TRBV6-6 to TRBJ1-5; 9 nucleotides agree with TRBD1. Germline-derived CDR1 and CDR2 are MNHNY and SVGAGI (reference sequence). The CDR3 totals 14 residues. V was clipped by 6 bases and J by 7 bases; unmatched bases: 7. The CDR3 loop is CASSLSTGGQPQHF. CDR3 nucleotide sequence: TGTGCCAGCAGCCTTTCGACAGGGGGACAGCCCCAGCATTTT.

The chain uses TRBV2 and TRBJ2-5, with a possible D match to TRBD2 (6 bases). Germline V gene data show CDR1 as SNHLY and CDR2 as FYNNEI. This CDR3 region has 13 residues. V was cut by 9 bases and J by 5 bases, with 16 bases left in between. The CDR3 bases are TGTGCCAGATCGGGGGTGTCTAGGGAGACCCAGTACTTC. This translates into CARSGVSRETQYF.

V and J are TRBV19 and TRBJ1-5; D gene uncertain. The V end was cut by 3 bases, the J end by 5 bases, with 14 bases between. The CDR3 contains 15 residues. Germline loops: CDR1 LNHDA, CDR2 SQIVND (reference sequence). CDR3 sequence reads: CASSMYTLSYQPQHF. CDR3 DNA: TGTGCCAGTAGTATGTACACCTTAAGTTATCAGCCCCAGCATTTT.

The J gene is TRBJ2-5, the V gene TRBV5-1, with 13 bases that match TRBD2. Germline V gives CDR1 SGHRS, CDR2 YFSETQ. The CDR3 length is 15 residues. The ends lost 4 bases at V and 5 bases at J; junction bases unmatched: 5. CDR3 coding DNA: TGCGCCAGCAGCATGGGACTAGCGGGATTGGAGACCCAGTACTTC. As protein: CASSMGLAGLETQYF.